The next 29 T cell receptor beta chains were all read from a single sample in a study of T cell responses to AZD1222 COVID-19 vaccine. The table came from immunoSEQ multiplex PCR; TCRdb's copy has only in-frame clones and leaves some out. The sample records over 70,000 clones, around 88% being singletons. This material consisted of peripheral blood, taken on day 0 of MenACWY control vaccination. Source of these receptors: an adult in good health.

The chain links TRBV28 to TRBJ2-2; D is unclear. Trimming removed 7 bases at V and 1 base at J, with 7 bases between. Germline assignment: CDR1 MDHEN and CDR2 SYDVKM. The length of the CDR3 is 13 residues. In DNA form, the CDR3 reads TGTGCCAGCACGACCCAGAACACCGGGGAGCTGTTTTTT. Residues: CASTTQNTGELFF.

The chain recombines TRBV7-2 with TRBJ1-2; weak D call: TRBD1 (6 bases). The CDR3 extends over 13 amino acids. CDR1 is SGHTA and CDR2 is FQGNSA in the germline V gene. V was shortened by 8 bases and J by 2 bases, with 12 bases between the two germline ends. The CDR3 loop reads CASRKGENYGYTF. In DNA, the CDR3 is TGTGCCAGCCGGAAGGGGGAGAACTATGGCTACACCTTC.

The V and J genes are TRBV12-5 and TRBJ2-1; TRBD2 is a possible D gene (7 bases). This CDR3 contains 16 residues. V was clipped by 6 bases and J by 3 bases, with 18 bases between them. Germline assignment: CDR1 LGHNT and CDR2 FRNRAP. CDR3: CASGTLRGRFYNEQFF. In nucleotides, the CDR3 is TGTGCTAGTGGCACCTTGCGGGGGCGGTTCTACAATGAGCAGTTCTTC.

The chain links TRBV6-1 to TRBJ2-3, with D perhaps matching TRBD1 or TRBD2 (5 bases each). CDR3 size: 17 residues. V lost 3 bases, J lost 5 bases, and 21 bases lay in between. Germline-derived CDR1 and CDR2 are MNHNS and SASEGT. The DNA for the CDR3 is TGTGCCAGCAGTGATCAAGGGACCTTAAGAAGGGTAGATACGCAGTATTTT. This gives the protein CASSDQGTLRRVDTQYF.

J is TRBJ2-1 and V is TRBV3-1 (or the pseudogene TRBV3-2); D not resolved. The germline V and J ends were trimmed by 3 bases and 6 bases, with 9 bases remaining between them. This CDR3 region has 13 residues. Germline CDR1 and CDR2: LGHDT and YNNKEL (reference sequence). The CDR3 loop is CASSQMPGNEQFF. CDR3 nucleotides: TGTGCCAGCAGCCAGATGCCGGGCAATGAGCAGTTCTTC.

The chain employs TRBV14 and TRBJ1-1, with 8 positions matching TRBD1. Germline lookup yields CDR1 SGHDN and CDR2 FVKESK. This CDR3 has 13 amino acids. The junction had 1 base not matched to a gene; V was cut back by 4 bases and J by 3 bases. As DNA, the CDR3 is TGTGCCAGCAGCCTACAGGGGGACACTGAAGCTTTCTTT. It specifies CASSLQGDTEAFF.

The chain uses TRBV28 and TRBJ1-2; 8 bases agree with TRBD1. Germline CDR1 and CDR2: MDHEN and SYDVKM. Losses at the gene ends were 10 bases for V and 10 bases for J; bases not matched to a gene: 14. The CDR3 loop spans 13 amino acids. The CDR3 coding sequence is TGTGCCACCAGAACAGGGGGAATAGGGGACTACACCTTC. Encoded protein: CATRTGGIGDYTF.

This clone occurred a few times. The chain couples TRBV23-1 to TRBJ2-2; 7 bases fit TRBD1. TRBV23-1 is given ORF status, its function remaining uncertain. After removal of 3 bases from V and 3 bases from J, the junction contained 10 bases not matched to a gene. The CDR3 runs 17 residues. The CDR3 DNA reads as TGCGCCAGCAGTCACCACGAAGGACAGGTTTACACCGGGGAGCTGTTTTTT. It encodes CASSHHEGQVYTGELFF.

This sequence joins TRBV30 and TRBJ2-2; 8 nucleotides agree with TRBD1. V shed 3 bases, J shed 6 bases, and the junction held 6 bases outside the gene matches. CDR3 length equals 14 residues. CDR1 is GTSNPN, CDR2 SVGIG, per germline (reference sequence). The CDR3 region is CAWRGQGVPGELFF. DNA for the CDR3: TGTGCCTGGAGAGGACAGGGAGTCCCCGGGGAGCTGTTTTTT.

This chain connects TRBV6-6 to TRBJ2-1; D call uncertain. CDR1 is MNHNY and CDR2 is SVGAGI in the germline V gene (reference sequence). The CDR3 consists of 12 residues. Trimming left V 6 bases short and J 8 bases short, with 11 bases between. The CDR3 here is CASSADGDEQFF. The CDR3 coding sequence is TGTGCCAGCAGCGCGGATGGCGATGAGCAGTTCTTC.

This clone is a singleton in its sample. The chain couples TRBV7-2 to TRBJ2-3; D is undetermined. Germline-derived CDR1 and CDR2 are SGHTA and FQGNSA. V lost 3 bases and J 1 base, leaving 11 bases between the germline ends. The CDR3 covers 15 residues. The CDR3 DNA sequence: TGTGCCAGCAGCTTTAAATGGACGGGCACAGATACGCAGTATTTT. It specifies CASSFKWTGTDTQYF.

V usage is TRBV4-2 and J usage is TRBJ1-3; possible D gene TRBD1, 5 bases. The CDR3 totals 16 residues. Trimming pared 0 bases from V and 1 base from J, leaving 10 bases between. Per germline, CDR1 LGHNA and CDR2 YNFKEQ. The CDR3 reads CASSQDRPGSGNTIYF. CDR3 DNA sequence: TGTGCCAGCAGCCAAGATCGGCCAGGGTCTGGAAACACCATATATTTT.

The gene calls are TRBV29-1 and TRBJ1-1; TRBD1 might be the D (6 bases). Germline V gene lookup returns CDR1 SQVTM and CDR2 ANQGSEA. The CDR3 is 13 residues long. The ends were cut back, 7 bases at V and 0 bases at J, with 12 bases in the middle. The CDR3 loop reads CSAPGAMNTEAFF. The CDR3 DNA sequence: TGCAGCGCCCCAGGGGCGATGAACACTGAAGCTTTCTTT.

The chain employs TRBV3-1 (or the pseudogene TRBV3-2) and TRBJ2-7, with D unclear. This CDR3 is built from 11 residues. The germline V gene encodes CDR1 LGHDT and CDR2 YNNKEL (reference sequence). Trimming stripped 5 bases from V and 0 bases from J, with 2 bases between. The CDR3 protein is CASSSSYEQYF. CDR3 sequence (DNA): TGTGCCAGCAGCAGCTCCTACGAGCAGTACTTC.

This rearrangement joins TRBV7-6 to TRBJ2-7; 10 bases fit TRBD1. Germline V gene data show CDR1 as SGHVS and CDR2 as FNYEAQ. V gave up 5 bases and J gave up 0 bases; unmatched junction bases: 7. The length of the CDR3 is 16 residues. The CDR3 region has the DNA TGTGCCAGCAGCCCTCGGACAGGGGGAAGCTCCTACGAGCAGTACTTC. Protein: CASSPRTGGSSYEQYF.

In this sample, this clone turned up a few times. V usage is TRBV19 and J usage is TRBJ1-4; 7 nucleotides line up with TRBD1. CDR1 is LNHDA, CDR2 SQIVND, per germline (reference sequence). V trimming: 4 bases; J trimming: 2 bases; junction bases outside the gene matches: 4. CDR3 length: 15 amino acids. In DNA form, the CDR3 reads TGTGCCAGTAGTACCCCGGACAGGACTAATGAAAAACTGTTTTTT. Translating gives CASSTPDRTNEKLFF.

This clone has just one count. The chain carries TRBV4-3 and TRBJ1-1; D gene unclear. Trimming took off 3 bases at V and 1 base at J, with 6 bases between the two ends. The CDR3 length is 13 residues. From germline, CDR1 is LGHNA and CDR2 YSLEER. The CDR3 DNA follows: TGCGCCAGCAGCCAGGAACGGAACACTGAAGCTTTCTTT. Residues: CASSQERNTEAFF.

The V call is TRBV19, the J call TRBJ1-1; D perhaps matches TRBD1 (5 bases). V lost 6 bases and J 0 bases, leaving 17 bases between the germline ends. This CDR3 has 16 amino acids. The germline V gene has CDR1 LNHDA and CDR2 SQIVND (reference sequence). Here the CDR3 reads CASSYGGTYLNTEAFF. The DNA for the CDR3 is TGTGCCAGTAGCTACGGGGGGACCTACCTGAACACTGAAGCTTTCTTT.

The chain combines TRBV29-1 with TRBJ1-1, with D tentatively TRBD1 (5 bases). V lost 4 bases and J lost 4, with 13 bases in between. Germline CDR1 reads SQVTM; CDR2 reads ANQGSEA. CDR3 length: 13 amino acids. The CDR3 loop reads CSVATGDGTEAFF. The CDR3 nucleotides read TGCAGCGTTGCTACGGGGGACGGCACTGAAGCTTTCTTT.

The chain joins TRBV2 to TRBJ1-2; tentative D call: TRBD1 (5 bases). Germline loops: CDR1 SNHLY, CDR2 FYNNEI. Trimming shortened V by 3 bases and J by 7 bases, and 12 bases separated the two germline ends. This CDR3 has 13 residues. The CDR3 DNA reads TGTGCCAGCAGTGACGGGGGATCCGGTGGCTACACCTTC. It codes for CASSDGGSGGYTF.

This chain connects TRBV2 to TRBJ1-1; D perhaps matches TRBD1 (5 bases). Germline values: CDR1 SNHLY, CDR2 FYNNEI. The CDR3 extends over 14 amino acids. Trimming took 6 bases from V and 8 from J, leaving 19 bases between them. The CDR3 reads CASSSPVPGLEAFF. DNA of the CDR3: TGTGCCAGCAGCTCACCTGTTCCGGGACTGGAAGCTTTCTTT.

The gene calls are TRBV5-1 and TRBJ2-1; 9 positions match TRBD1. V shed 3 bases and J 5 bases; nucleotides not matched to a gene: 6. The germline gives CDR1 SGHRS, CDR2 YFSETQ. CDR3 length: 15 residues. CDR3: CASSSGQGGHNEQFF. As DNA, the CDR3 is TGCGCCAGCAGCTCGGGACAGGGTGGTCACAATGAGCAGTTCTTC.

This clone was recorded only once. CDR3 amino acids: CASSPLNTGELFF. CDR3 sequence (DNA): TGTGCCAGCAGTCCACTGAACACCGGGGAGCTGTTTTTT. The rearrangement links TRBV27 to TRBJ2-2; D remains unclear. CDR1 is MNHEY and CDR2 is SMNVEV in the germline V gene (reference sequence). V dropped 5 bases and J dropped 1 base, with 5 bases sitting between them. The CDR3 has 13 residues.

The genes are TRBV4-2 and TRBJ1-1, with D perhaps TRBD1 (5 bases). This CDR3 spans 16 amino acids. Germline values: CDR1 LGHNA, CDR2 YNFKEQ. V was shortened by 0 bases and J by 6 bases, with 17 bases between the two germline ends. The CDR3 sequence: CASSQDLRQPYAEAFF. DNA of the CDR3: TGTGCCAGCAGCCAAGATCTCAGACAGCCGTACGCTGAAGCTTTCTTT.

The CDR3 nucleotides are TGCGCCAGCAGCCAAGATGTGAGGGATCAGCCCCAGCATTTT. Its translation: CASSQDVRDQPQHF. This chain uses TRBV4-1 with TRBJ1-5; unclear D gene. The CDR3 loop spans 14 amino acids. Between the trimmed V and J ends, which lost 0 bases and 5 bases, there was a span of 8 bases. CDR1 is MGHRA and CDR2 is YSYEKL in the germline V gene.

V is TRBV3-1 (or the pseudogene TRBV3-2) and J is TRBJ2-3, with TRBD2 matching 8 bases. The CDR3 loop spans 16 amino acids. V lost 2 bases and J lost 0; bases outside the gene matches: 4. Per germline, CDR1 LGHDT and CDR2 YNNKEL (reference sequence). The CDR3 DNA reads as TGTGCCAGCAGCCAAAGACTAGCGATGAGCACAGATACGCAGTATTTT. Its protein is CASSQRLAMSTDTQYF.

This rearrangement joins TRBV28 to TRBJ1-5; TRBD1 agrees at 7 bases. The CDR3 runs to 13 residues. V was clipped by 8 bases and J by 10 bases; unmatched bases: 11. Germline V gene lookup returns CDR1 MDHEN and CDR2 SYDVKM. This chain's CDR3 is CASRPLQGTPQHF. CDR3 DNA: TGTGCCAGCCGACCCCTACAGGGGACCCCCCAGCATTTT.

This chain joins TRBV5-6 and TRBJ1-3; D ambiguous. Germline loops: CDR1 SGHDT, CDR2 YYEEEE. The CDR3 runs to 13 residues. V was pared by 4 bases and J by 11 bases, with 16 bases between. The CDR3 coding sequence is TGTGCCAGCAGCCCCGCGACGGAGGCGCCCATATATTTT. This encodes CASSPATEAPIYF.

The chain recombines TRBV19 with TRBJ1-2, with unresolved D. Germline V lookup: CDR1 LNHDA, CDR2 SQIVND (reference sequence). The CDR3 sequence is 15 residues long. V shed 4 bases and J shed 7 bases, with 19 bases lying between them. The CDR3 nucleotides read TGTGCCAGTAGTAAAGAGGCAATCCCCGGTGCTGGCTACACCTTC. It is translated as CASSKEAIPGAGYTF.